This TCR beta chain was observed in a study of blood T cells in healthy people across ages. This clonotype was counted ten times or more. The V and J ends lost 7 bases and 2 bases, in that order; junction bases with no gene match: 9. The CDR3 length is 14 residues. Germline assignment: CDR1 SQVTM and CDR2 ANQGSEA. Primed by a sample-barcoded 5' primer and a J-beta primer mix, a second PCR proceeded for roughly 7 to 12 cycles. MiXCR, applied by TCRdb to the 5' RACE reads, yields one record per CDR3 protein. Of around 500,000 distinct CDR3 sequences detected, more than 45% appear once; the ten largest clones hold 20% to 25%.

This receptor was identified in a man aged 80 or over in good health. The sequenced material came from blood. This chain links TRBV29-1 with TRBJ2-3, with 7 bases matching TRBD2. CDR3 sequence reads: CSAGGLADTDTQYF. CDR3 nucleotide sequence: TGCAGCGCCGGGGGGTTAGCGGACACAGATACGCAGTATTTT.